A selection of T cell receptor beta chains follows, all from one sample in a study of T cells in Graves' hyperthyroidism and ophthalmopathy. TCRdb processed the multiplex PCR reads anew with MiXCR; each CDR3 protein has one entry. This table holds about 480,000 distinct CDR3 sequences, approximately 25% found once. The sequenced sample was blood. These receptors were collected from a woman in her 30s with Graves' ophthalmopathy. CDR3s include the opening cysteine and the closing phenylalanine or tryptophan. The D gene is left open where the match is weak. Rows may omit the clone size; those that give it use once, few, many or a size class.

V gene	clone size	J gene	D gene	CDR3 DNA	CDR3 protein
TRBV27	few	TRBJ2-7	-	TGTGCCAGCAGTTTATCGAGGGTCGGGACTGGGTTTCACGAGCAGTACTTC	CASSLSRVGTGFHEQYF
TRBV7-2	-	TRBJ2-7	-	TGTGCCAGCTTTGGGGCCCTGGGATACGAGCAGTACTTC	CASFGALGYEQYF
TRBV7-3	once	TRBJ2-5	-	TGTGCCAGCGGACTACAGGGAGGCCCTGGTGAGACCCAGTACTTC	CASGLQGGPGETQYF
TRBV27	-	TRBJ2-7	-	TGTGCCAGCAGTCACGGATCCGGCGAGCAGTACTTC	CASSHGSGEQYF
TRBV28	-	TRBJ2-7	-	TGTGCCAGCGGAAGTAGAGGGACCAACGAGCAGTACTTC	CASGSRGTNEQYF
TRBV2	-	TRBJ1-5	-	TGTTCCAGCAGATGGGTGAACAATCAGCCCCAGCATTTT	CSSRWVNNQPQHF
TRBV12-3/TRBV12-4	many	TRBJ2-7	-	TGTGCCAGCAGTCCAGGGGGGGGCTTGGACGAGCAGTACTTC	CASSPGGGLDEQYF
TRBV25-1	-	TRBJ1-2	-	TGTGCCAGCAGTGACCCTTTTATGGGTTATGGCTACACCTTC	CASSDPFMGYGYTF
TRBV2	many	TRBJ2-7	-	TGTGCCAGCAGGGTAGAGGGCCCGGGGGAGCAGTACTTC	CASRVEGPGEQYF
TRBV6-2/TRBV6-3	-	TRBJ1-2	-	TGTGCCAGCAGTTACTCCGGGGAGTCCGGCTACACCTTC	CASSYSGESGYTF
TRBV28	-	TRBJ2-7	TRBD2	TGTGCCAGCAGTTCACCCGGGACTAGTATTGGTGAGCAGTACTTC	CASSSPGTSIGEQYF
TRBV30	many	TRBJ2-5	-	TGTGCCTGGAATACGGGGGAAGAGACCCAGTACTTC	CAWNTGEETQYF
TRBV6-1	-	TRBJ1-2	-	TGTGCCAGCACCGCCGGGGGGAGAGGTCGAGGCTACACCTTC	CASTAGGRGRGYTF
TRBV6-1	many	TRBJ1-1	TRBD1	TGTGCCAGCAGTGGCTGGGACAGCCATTTGGAAGCTTTCTTT	CASSGWDSHLEAFF
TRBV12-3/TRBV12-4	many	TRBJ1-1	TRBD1	TGTGCCAGCAGTTTCGGTACAGGGGGCTTACTGAACACTGAAGCTTTCTTT	CASSFGTGGLLNTEAFF
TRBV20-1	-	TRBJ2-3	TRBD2	TGCAGTGCTCACAGCGGGGGAACAGATACGCAGTATTTT	CSAHSGGTDTQYF
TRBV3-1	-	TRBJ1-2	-	TGTGCCAGCAGCCAAGAACAGGCCGCCTATGGCTACACCTTC	CASSQEQAAYGYTF
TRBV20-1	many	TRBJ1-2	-	TGCAGTGCTATCTACGGGATTAACTATGGCTACACCTTC	CSAIYGINYGYTF
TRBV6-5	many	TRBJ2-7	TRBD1	TGTGCCAGCAGTAACAATCCGGGACAGGGCTCCTACGAGCAGTACTTC	CASSNNPGQGSYEQYF
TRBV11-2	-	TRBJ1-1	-	TGTGCCAGCACCGAACAGCGCGTGAACACTGAAGCTTTCTTT	CASTEQRVNTEAFF
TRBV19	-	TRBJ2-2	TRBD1	TGTGCCAGCCCATACTTCGACAGGGGGAGAAACACCGGGGAGCTGTTTTTT	CASPYFDRGRNTGELFF
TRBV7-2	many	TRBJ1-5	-	TGTGCCAGCAGCTTTGGGGCAGGGTTAGATCAGCCCCAGCATTTT	CASSFGAGLDQPQHF
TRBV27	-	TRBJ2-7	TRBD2	TGTGCCAGCACAGACCTAGCGGATGGTTCCTACGAGCAGTACTTC	CASTDLADGSYEQYF
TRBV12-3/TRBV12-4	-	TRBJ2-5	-	TGTGCCAGCAGTTTATCTCGAGGGATCCAAGAGACCCAGTACTTC	CASSLSRGIQETQYF
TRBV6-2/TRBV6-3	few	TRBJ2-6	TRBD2	TGTGCCAGCAGTTCCCCGACGGGACTAAGACTTTCTGGGGCCAACGTCCTGACTTTC	CASSSPTGLRLSGANVLTF
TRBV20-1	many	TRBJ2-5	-	TGCAGTGCTAGAGTAAGGGGTCAAGAGACCCAGTACTTC	CSARVRGQETQYF
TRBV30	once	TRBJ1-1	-	TGTGCCTGGAGTCCCATGACAGCTGAAGCTTTCTTT	CAWSPMTAEAFF
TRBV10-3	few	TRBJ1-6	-	TGTGCCATCAGTGTAACGGCTTCGGGTAATTCACCCCTCCACTTT	CAISVTASGNSPLHF
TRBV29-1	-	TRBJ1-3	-	TGCAGCGTTGGTTTTTACGGAAACACCATATATTTT	CSVGFYGNTIYF
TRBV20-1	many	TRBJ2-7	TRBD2	TGCAGTGCTAGAGTTGCTAGCGGGCTCTCCTACGAGCAGTACTTC	CSARVASGLSYEQYF
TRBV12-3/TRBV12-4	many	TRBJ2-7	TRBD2	TGTGCCAGCAGTCGTGTCGGGGGGGGTACGTACGAGCAGTACTTC	CASSRVGGGTYEQYF
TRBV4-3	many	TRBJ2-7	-	TGCGCCAGCAGCCAAGGATGGGTGGGCAGGAGCTACGAGCAGTACTTC	CASSQGWVGRSYEQYF
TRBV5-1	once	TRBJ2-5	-	TGCGCCAGCAACCCGGACAGAGCCCCCGCGGAGACCCAGTACTTC	CASNPDRAPAETQYF
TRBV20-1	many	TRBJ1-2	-	TGCAGTGCTAGAGATTGGCGGGGACTCATCCGCTATGGCTACACCTTC	CSARDWRGLIRYGYTF
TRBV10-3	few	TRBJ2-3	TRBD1	TGTGCCATCGGCGGAACAGGGGCCGCAAGCACAGATACGCAGTATTTT	CAIGGTGAASTDTQYF
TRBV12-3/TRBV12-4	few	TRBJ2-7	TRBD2	TGTGCCAGCAGCCGCTCCGGCGGGAGCTTCGGCGAGCAGTACTTC	CASSRSGGSFGEQYF
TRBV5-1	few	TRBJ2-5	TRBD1	TGCGCCAGCAGCTTGGGGGACAGGGGGCTGGTCGAGACCCAGTACTTC	CASSLGDRGLVETQYF
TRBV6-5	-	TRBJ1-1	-	TGTGCCAGCAGTTACTCGGAGGGTTGGGGCACTGAAGCTTTCTTT	CASSYSEGWGTEAFF
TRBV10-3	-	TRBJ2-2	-	TGTGCCATCAGTGATCGAGCAGCGAACACCGGGGAGCTGTTTTTT	CAISDRAANTGELFF
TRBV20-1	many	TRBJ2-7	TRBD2	TGCAGTGCTAGAGCCGATCCCAGCGGGATACCATACGAGCAGTACTTC	CSARADPSGIPYEQYF
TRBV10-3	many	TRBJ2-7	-	TGTGCCATCAGTGATCGGCACGGCAAGCCTGGAGTGCAGTACTTC	CAISDRHGKPGVQYF
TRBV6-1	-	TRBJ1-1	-	TGTGCCAGCAGTACCCAGGGTGGCGCTGAAGCTTTCTTT	CASSTQGGAEAFF
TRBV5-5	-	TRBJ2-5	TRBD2	TGTGCCAGCGGTCAGACTAGCGGGGGCCCAGAGACCCAGTACTTC	CASGQTSGGPETQYF
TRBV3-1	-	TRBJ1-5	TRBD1	TGTGCCAGCAGGGAAGGTAGGGGACAGGGCCCAAATCAGCCCCAGCATTTT	CASREGRGQGPNQPQHF
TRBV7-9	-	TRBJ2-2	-	TGTGCCAGCAATACGGGGGTGTACACCGGGGAGCTGTTTTTT	CASNTGVYTGELFF
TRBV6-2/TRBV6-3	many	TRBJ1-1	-	TGTGCCAGCAGTTACGTTCGGGATTTGGAGGGAGCTGTTGTCACTGAAGCTTTCTTT	CASSYVRDLEGAVVTEAFF
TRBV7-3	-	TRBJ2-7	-	TGTGCCAGCAGCTTATTCAGGGGTCGCGAGCAGTACTTC	CASSLFRGREQYF
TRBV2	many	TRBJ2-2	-	TGTGCCAGCAGTTTTACCAACACCGGGGAGCTGTTTTTT	CASSFTNTGELFF
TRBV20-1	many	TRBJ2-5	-	TGCAGTACCACCGGGACATATCCAGAGACCCAGTACTTC	CSTTGTYPETQYF
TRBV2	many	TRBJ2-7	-	TGTGCCAGCAGTGCGGAGCACGAGCAGTACTTC	CASSAEHEQYF
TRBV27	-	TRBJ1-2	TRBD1	TGTGCCAGCCGCGAGGCGGGGACAGGCGGACTCTATGGCTACACCTTC	CASREAGTGGLYGYTF
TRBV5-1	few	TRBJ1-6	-	TGCGCCAGCAGCTTGGCTTACAGGAGACAACCCGAATCCACCTCACCCCTCCACTTT	CASSLAYRRQPESTSPLHF
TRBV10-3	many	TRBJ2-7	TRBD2	TGTGCCATCAGTGAGTCACGGGAGGGACAGTACTTC	CAISESREGQYF
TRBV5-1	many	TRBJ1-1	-	TGCGCCAGCAACGACGGGTTAAACCCCGACACATCCTTT	CASNDGLNPDTSF
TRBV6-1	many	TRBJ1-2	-	TGTGCCAGCACGGCAGGCTATGGCTGCACCTTC	CASTAGYGCTF
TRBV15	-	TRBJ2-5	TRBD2	TGTGCCACCGTCAGCGGGAACCAAGAGACCCAGTACTTC	CATVSGNQETQYF
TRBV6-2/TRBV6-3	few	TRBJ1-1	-	TGTGCCAGCAGTACTCAGGGGATGAACACTGAAGCTTTCTTT	CASSTQGMNTEAFF
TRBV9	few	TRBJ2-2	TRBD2	TGTGCCAGCAGCTCCCCTTGGGCGGGAGGAGCGACCGGGGAGCTGTTTTTT	CASSSPWAGGATGELFF